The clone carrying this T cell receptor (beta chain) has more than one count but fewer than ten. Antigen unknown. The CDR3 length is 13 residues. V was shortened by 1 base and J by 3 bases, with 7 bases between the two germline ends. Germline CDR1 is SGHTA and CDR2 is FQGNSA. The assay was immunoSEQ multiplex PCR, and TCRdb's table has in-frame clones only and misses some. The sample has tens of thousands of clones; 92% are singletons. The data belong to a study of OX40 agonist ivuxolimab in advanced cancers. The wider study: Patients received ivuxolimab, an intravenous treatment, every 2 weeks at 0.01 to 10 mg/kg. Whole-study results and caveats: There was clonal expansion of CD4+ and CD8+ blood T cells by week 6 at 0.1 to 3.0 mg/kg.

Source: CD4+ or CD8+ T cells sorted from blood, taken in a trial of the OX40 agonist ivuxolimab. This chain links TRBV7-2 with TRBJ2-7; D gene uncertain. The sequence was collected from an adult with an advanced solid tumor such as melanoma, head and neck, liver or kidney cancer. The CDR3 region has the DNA TGTGCCAGCAGCTTAGAACGGGTCTACGAGCAGTACTTC. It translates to CASSLERVYEQYF.